Below, one TCR beta chain is given with its context. Its antigen is not identified. This entry comes from a study of T cells expressing NK-cell markers. Study information: With respect to HCMV, seven of the eight sequenced donors were seropositive, and one was seronegative.

General observations from the study: In a handful of donors, dominant NKG2C+ clonotypes were roughly 1.0-7.0% of CD8+ T cells.

Per the germline V gene, CDR1 is LNHNV and CDR2 is YYDKDF (reference sequence). The CDR3 is made up of 16 amino acids. TCRdb reprocessed the 5' RACE reads and reports one entry per CDR3 protein, with no DNA. The sample data list approximately 420,000 distinct CDR3 sequences. This sequence was found in a woman between 50 and 59 years old in good health. Sequencing was done on a sample of blood T cells: a sorted CD56 or NKG2C T cell subset, CD4+ or CD8+ T cells, or bulk PBMC T cells (not recorded which). The J gene is TRBJ2-3, the V gene TRBV15; TCRdb's D gene call, TRBD2, goes unchecked for lack of DNA. The CDR3 here is CATSRDLAGVRDTQYF.